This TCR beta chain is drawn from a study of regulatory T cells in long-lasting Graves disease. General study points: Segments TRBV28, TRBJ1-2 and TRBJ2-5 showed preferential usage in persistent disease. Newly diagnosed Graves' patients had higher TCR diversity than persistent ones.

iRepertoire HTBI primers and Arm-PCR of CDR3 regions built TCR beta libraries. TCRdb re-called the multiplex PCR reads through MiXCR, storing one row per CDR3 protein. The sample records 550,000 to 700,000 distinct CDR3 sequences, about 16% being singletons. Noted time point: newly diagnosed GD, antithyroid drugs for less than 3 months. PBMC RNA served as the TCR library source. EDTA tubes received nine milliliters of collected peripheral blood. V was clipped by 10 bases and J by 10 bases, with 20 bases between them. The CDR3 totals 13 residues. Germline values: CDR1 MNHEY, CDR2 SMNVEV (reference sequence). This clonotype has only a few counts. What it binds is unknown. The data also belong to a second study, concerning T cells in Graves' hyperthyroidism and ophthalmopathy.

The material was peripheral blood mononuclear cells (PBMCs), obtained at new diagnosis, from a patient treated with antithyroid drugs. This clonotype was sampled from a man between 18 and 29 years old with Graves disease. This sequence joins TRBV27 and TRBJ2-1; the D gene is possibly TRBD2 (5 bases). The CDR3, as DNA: TGTGCCACGGCAGGCAGGTATGAGGGCGAGCAGTTCTTC. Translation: CATAGRYEGEQFF.